In its sample, the clone carrying this TCR delta chain was seen a few times. Its antigen remains unknown. The template was reverse-transcribed extracted RNA. Pooled V-gene forward primers with one constant-region reverse primer generated the CDR3 amplicons by multiplex PCR. TCRdb redid the clone calls on the multiplex PCR reads with CATT. Here the sample spans about 54,000 delta-chain clones, more than 15% being singletons. This record belongs to a study of Vδ1+ human thymocytes. Findings and limits, study-wide: Donors shared many TRG clonotypes but few TRD clonotypes. Unexpected Vdelta2 sequences could cause misinterpretation of bulk repertoire data. Thymic TRG and TRD repertoires appeared highly polyclonal. Unlike peripheral blood Vdelta1+ controls, thymic delta-chain sequences included around 18% Vdelta2 and few Vdelta3.

After alphabeta T cell depletion, CD3+ Vdelta1+ Vdelta2- thymocytes were sorted. The CDR3 runs 22 residues. Per the germline V gene, CDR1 is TSWWSYY and CDR2 is QGS. The V segment lost 3 bases and the J segment 3 bases; nucleotides outside the gene matches: 25. J is TRDJ1 and V is TRDV1; TRDD3 matches at 10 bases. This TCR came from a boy in the first two years of life who had congenital heart surgery. Sequencing was performed on Vdelta1+ gamma-delta thymocytes from the thymus. Sample subset: FACS-sorted CD3+ TCRalphabeta- TCRVdelta1+ TCRVdelta2- thymocytes. DNA for the CDR3: TGTGCTCTTGGGGAGGTTCCTACAGACTGGGGGATTCATGGTACCTACGCCGATAAACTCATCTTT. Translation: CALGEVPTDWGIHGTYADKLIF.